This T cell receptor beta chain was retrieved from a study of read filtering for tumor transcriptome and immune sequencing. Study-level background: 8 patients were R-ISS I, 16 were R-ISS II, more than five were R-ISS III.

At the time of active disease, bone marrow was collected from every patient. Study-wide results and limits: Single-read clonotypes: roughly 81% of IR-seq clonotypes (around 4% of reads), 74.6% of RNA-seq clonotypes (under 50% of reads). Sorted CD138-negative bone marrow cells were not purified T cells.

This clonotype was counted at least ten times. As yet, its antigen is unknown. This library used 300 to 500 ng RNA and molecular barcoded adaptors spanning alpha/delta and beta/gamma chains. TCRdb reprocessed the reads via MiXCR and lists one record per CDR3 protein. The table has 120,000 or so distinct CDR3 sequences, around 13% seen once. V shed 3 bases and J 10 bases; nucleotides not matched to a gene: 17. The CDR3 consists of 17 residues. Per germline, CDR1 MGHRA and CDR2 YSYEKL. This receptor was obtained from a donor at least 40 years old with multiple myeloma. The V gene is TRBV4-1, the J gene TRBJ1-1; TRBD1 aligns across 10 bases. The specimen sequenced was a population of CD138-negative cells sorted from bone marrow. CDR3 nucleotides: TGCGCCAGCAGCCAGAATGCCCCCGGACAGGGGGTTTCGCGAGCTTTCTTT. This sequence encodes CASSQNAPGQGVSRAFF.